This TCR beta chain comes out of a study of T cells after yellow fever vaccination (dated by TCRdb to about 2019). Background on the whole study: The SMART-Seq v4 Ultra Low Input RNA kit was used to prepare libraries from fractions with low cell numbers. Two healthy male donors made up the cohort, one aged 18 to 30 years and the other aged 30 to 40 years. Blood samples were taken at several timepoints before and after primary and secondary immunization, and bulk PBMC replicates and cell subsets were isolated. To track T-cell clones before and after primary and booster YFV17D yellow fever vaccination, bulk TCR alpha and beta repertoires were sequenced longitudinally. Broader findings and caveats from the paper: After the booster, most clones that had expanded after primary vaccination were detected again (around 95% of CD4 and around nine tenths of CD8), suggesting broad maintenance of memory. Because the study included only a couple of donors, the extent to which the findings can be generalized is limited. Because abundant contaminating clonotypes from the bulk population could be contained in FACS-sorted repertoires, computational filtering was required. A small fraction of clonotypes showed up in both the CD4 and CD8 compartments, probably as a result of convergent recombination. The secondary T-cell response was found to be weaker but faster than the primary response, with a peak reached on day 5 rather than on day 15.

This clonotype was recorded at least ten times. The antigen it binds to is not known. Within one base of it there is no much larger clone, and no base qualities were kept. The treatment or condition label, read with the paper, signifies: live attenuated yellow fever vaccine strain. At every blood-draw timepoint, two biological replicates of bulk PBMCs were collected. PBMCs were isolated from peripheral blood using a standard Ficoll-Paque protocol. TriZol was used to extract RNA from bulk PBMCs, CD4 and CD8 fractions, and dextramer-positive and dextramer-negative fractions. TCR cDNA was synthesized by 5'RACE template switching, through which a universal primer site and unique molecular identifiers were introduced. cDNA synthesis was primed from both the TCR alpha and TCR beta constant segments. Two PCR steps were used to amplify libraries, with sample barcodes and sequencing adapters being added in the second step. Libraries were sequenced on Illumina HiSeq 2500 (2x100 bp) or NovaSeq (2x150 bp). The paper's data handling went like this. Demultiplexing of reads and collapsing into UMI consensus sequences were performed with MIGEC, and V(D)J alignment was carried out with MiXCR. Vaccine-responding clonotypes were identified with edgeR using replicate PBMC samples, with FDR below 0.01 and a log2 fold change above 5 up to day 15 being required. CD4 or CD8 identity was assigned to each bulk clonotype according to whether the clonotype was present at higher abundance in the sequenced CD4 repertoire or the sequenced CD8 repertoire. TCRdb redid the processing of the public reads, applying fastp at Q25 and MiXCR, and retained in-frame beta chains. Each entry is one CDR3 protein sequence, shown with its most common DNA and genes. V and J calls and clone size were set by TCRdb, not the authors. Within this sample are 610,000 or so distinct CDR3 sequences, with 12% of them counted one time only. Around 14% of the sample comes from the top ten.

Including the terminal cysteine and phenylalanine, the CDR3 comprises 13 residues. Only the CDR3 DNA is retained, 39 bases long and in frame from the first base. V is reduced by 2 bases and J by 6 bases, leaving a spacing of 10 bases between them. This specimen consisted of PBMCs, obtained on the day of the yellow fever booster vaccination. In this chain, TRBV12-3 or TRBV12-4 is recombined with TRBJ2-5, with the D segment identity uncertain. The TCR originated in a man younger than 45 who received the YFV17D yellow fever vaccine. The CDR3 reads as follows: CASSLSVSKTQYF. The nucleotide sequence is given as TGTGCCAGCAGTTTAAGTGTCTCGAAGACCCAGTACTTC.